What follows are 6 T cell receptor beta chains derived from one specimen sequenced in a study of shared clonotypes between healthy human individuals. Profiled with immunoSEQ multiplex PCR; TCRdb holds only in-frame clones, not every one. The sample consists of about 2.1 million clones, 80% to 95% of them appearing once. The naive CD8 population came from CD45RO-negative cells selected for CCR7, without terminally differentiated effector memory CD45RA+ cells. Sequencing input: naive CD8+ T cells from PBMCs. These receptors all come from a man aged 18 to 30 in good health. Some clones in this sample may be carry-over from other donors' samples.

The gene calls are TRBV4-3 and TRBJ1-2; D uncertain. The CDR3 spans 15 residues. Germline lookup yields CDR1 LGHNA and CDR2 YSLEER. V shed 4 bases and J shed 2 bases, with 14 bases lying between them. For the CDR3, the DNA is TGCGCCAGCAGCCCAGCACCGGGCTTAAACTATGGCTACACCTTC. Residues: CASSPAPGLNYGYTF.

The chain employs TRBV28 and TRBJ1-4; D is undetermined. This CDR3 is built from 16 residues. Per germline, CDR1 MDHEN and CDR2 SYDVKM. The V gene lost 2 bases and the J gene lost 3 bases, with 13 bases spanning the gap. CDR3 coding DNA: TGTGCCAGCAGTTTAAATTCAACCGCTTCTAATGAAAAACTGTTTTTT. Amino acids: CASSLNSTASNEKLFF.

The chain links TRBV6-1 to TRBJ1-5, with 9 bases identical to TRBD1. This CDR3 has 16 amino acids. Germline values: CDR1 MNHNS, CDR2 SASEGT. The V and J ends lost 2 bases and 9 bases, in that order; junction bases with no gene match: 11. The CDR3 nucleotides read TGTGCCAGCAGTGAACTGGGACAGGGTATGCTCCGGCCCCAGCATTTT. Residues: CASSELGQGMLRPQHF.

Here the CDR3 DNA reads TGCGCCAGCAGCTTTTCCTCCTTGCTCTCCTACGAGCAGTACTTC. This sequence encodes CASSFSSLLSYEQYF. J is TRBJ2-7 and V is TRBV5-1; no definite D call. Trimming cost V 2 bases and J 0 bases, with 12 bases left between them. Germline V gives CDR1 SGHRS, CDR2 YFSETQ. The CDR3 consists of 15 residues.

This clone was detected once. V usage is TRBV11-2 and J usage is TRBJ2-4; D may correspond to TRBD1 or TRBD2 (6 bases each). Germline V gives CDR1 SGHAT, CDR2 FQNNGV. This CDR3 contains 17 residues. The germline V and J ends were trimmed by 2 bases and 2 bases, with 16 bases remaining between them. CDR3 region: CASSLNWGARTKNIQYF. CDR3 sequence (DNA): TGTGCCAGCAGCTTAAATTGGGGGGCGCGGACCAAAAACATTCAGTACTTC.

The V call is TRBV28, the J call TRBJ1-5, with D possibly TRBD1 on 5 matching bases. This CDR3 has 16 residues. V was pared by 5 bases and J by 0 bases, with 14 bases between. CDR1 and CDR2 (germline): MDHEN, SYDVKM. The CDR3 sequence: CASSPRGEYSNQPQHF. The DNA of the CDR3 is TGTGCCAGCAGTCCTCGGGGGGAGTATAGCAATCAGCCCCAGCATTTT.